What follows are 30 T cell receptor beta chains derived from one specimen sequenced in a study of cytomegalovirus exposure and HLA in healthy donors. PCR was performed using 60 Vbeta and 13 Jbeta primers. The method was immunoSEQ multiplex PCR; TCRdb's version includes in-frame clones alone and lacks a portion of them. The top ten hold roughly 3.1% of the sample, which has some 140,000 clones, around 74% seen once. Material for sequencing was PBMCs. The origin of the receptors is a man aged 25-40 years in good health and CMV-seronegative.

The V call is TRBV18, the J call TRBJ1-5; D not resolved. Between the trimmed V and J ends, which lost 3 bases and 0 bases, there was a span of 3 bases. This CDR3 has 13 residues. CDR1 is KGHSH, CDR2 LQKENI, per germline. The CDR3 DNA follows: TGTGCCAGCTCACCGAGTAGCAATCAGCCCCAGCATTTT. This sequence encodes CASSPSSNQPQHF. The variable domain in full, with the rest retrieved from reference TRBV18 and TRBJ1-5, is NAGVMQNPRHLVRRRGQEARLRCSPMKGHSHVYWYRQLPEEGLKFMVYLQKENIIDESGMPKERFSAEFPKEGPSILRIQQVVRGDSAAYFCASSPSSNQPQHFGDGTRLSIL.

V and J are TRBV7-9 and TRBJ2-5; TRBD2 matches at 9 bases. The CDR3 is made up of 17 amino acids. V shed 0 bases and J 3 bases; nucleotides not matched to a gene: 8. CDR1 and CDR2 from the germline V gene are SEHNR and FQNEAQ (reference sequence). In DNA, the CDR3 is TGTGCCAGCAGCTTAGCCCTTTCAGCGGGAGGTGAAGAGACCCAGTACTTC. Translation: CASSLALSAGGEETQYF.

This chain joins TRBV4-2 and TRBJ2-7; a weak D match, TRBD2 (6 bases). Trimming cost V 0 bases and J 4 bases, with 16 bases left between them. CDR1 LGHNA and CDR2 YNFKEQ come from the germline V gene. The CDR3 has 16 residues. CDR3 bases: TGTGCCAGCAGCCAAGATTTGAGGGACTTCACTTACGAGCAGTACTTC. This codes for CASSQDLRDFTYEQYF.

This clone appeared once. V usage is TRBV27 and J usage is TRBJ1-5; no clear D gene. The CDR3 is made up of 13 amino acids. The germline CDR1 and CDR2 sequences are MNHEY and SMNVEV (reference sequence). The ends were cut back, 0 bases at V and 5 bases at J, with 5 bases in the middle. CDR3 sequence: CASSLSLDQPQHF. The CDR3 bases are TGTGCCAGCAGTTTATCATTAGATCAGCCCCAGCATTTT.

The chain recombines TRBV19 with TRBJ2-4; 13 nucleotides match TRBD2. Trimming at V came to 5 bases and at J to 6 bases, leaving 4 bases not matched to a gene. Germline CDR1 and CDR2: LNHDA and SQIVND (reference sequence). CDR3 size: 15 residues. CDR3 DNA sequence: TGTGCCAGTAGTTGGAGACTAGCGGGGGGAAACATTCAGTACTTC. Protein sequence: CASSWRLAGGNIQYF.

This clone has more than one count but fewer than ten. Compared with germline, one end of the junction differs, possibly owing to a read error. The chain links TRBV4-2 to TRBJ1-1; 7 positions match TRBD1. This CDR3 has 14 amino acids. Germline values: CDR1 LGHNA, CDR2 YNFKEQ. CDR3: CASSQEGGQALEVF. CDR3 nucleotides: TGTGCCAGCAGCCAGGAAGGCGGACAGGCGCTAGAGGTCTTT.

V usage is TRBV5-1 and J usage is TRBJ2-7, with TRBD1 as a possible D gene (5 bases). Trimming cost V 0 bases and J 5 bases, with 12 bases left between them. Per the germline V gene, CDR1 is SGHRS and CDR2 is YFSETQ. This CDR3 is 14 amino acids long. CDR3 sequence: CASSLEGAVNEQYF. DNA for the CDR3: TGCGCCAGCAGCTTGGAAGGGGCAGTAAACGAGCAGTACTTC.

The genes are TRBV15 and TRBJ1-2, with TRBD1 matching over 8 bases. The CDR3 runs 15 residues. Unmatched junction bases numbered 4, after V lost 1 base and J lost 3 bases. Germline values: CDR1 LNHNV, CDR2 YYDKDF (reference sequence). CDR3 nucleotides: TGTGCCACCAGCAGAGGACAGACAGGGGACTATGGCTACACCTTC. This sequence encodes CATSRGQTGDYGYTF.

This clone came up once. CDR3 in amino acids: CASSLGLFYNEQFF. The CDR3 DNA follows: TGTGCCAGCAGTTTAGGTCTATTCTACAATGAGCAGTTCTTC. This chain joins TRBV27 and TRBJ2-1; D gene unclear. Germline-derived CDR1 and CDR2 are MNHEY and SMNVEV (reference sequence). The CDR3 has 14 residues. V gave up 2 bases and J gave up 3 bases, with 8 bases separating them.

Regarding this clone: This specimen includes other DNA sequences encoding the same CDR3. This chain uses TRBV18 with TRBJ1-5; 10 bases fit TRBD1. Germline CDR1 and CDR2: KGHSH and LQKENI. The CDR3 runs 14 residues. The V segment lost 3 bases and the J segment 5 bases; nucleotides outside the gene matches: 1. The CDR3 bases are TGTGCCAGCTCACCGGGGACAGGGGATCAGCCCCAGCATTTT. Protein sequence: CASSPGTGDQPQHF.

The DNA for the CDR3 is TGTGCCTGGAGTTCTAGGTACAATGAGCAGTTCTTC. Translation: CAWSSRYNEQFF. The genes are TRBV30 and TRBJ2-1; D is ambiguous. V shed 2 bases and J shed 4 bases, with 6 bases lying between them. The germline V gene encodes CDR1 GTSNPN and CDR2 SVGIG (reference sequence). This CDR3 contains 12 residues. Together with reference TRBV30 and TRBJ2-1, the CDR3 gives the full variable domain: SQTIHQWPATLVQPVGSPLSLECTVEGTSNPNLYWYRQAAGRGLQLLFYSVGIGQISSEVPQNLSASRPQDRQFILSSKKLLLSDSGFYLCAWSSRYNEQFFGPGTRLTVL.

This chain uses TRBV15 with TRBJ2-7; D unclear. Trimming left V 0 bases short and J 3 bases short, with 9 bases between. Germline CDR1 is LNHNV and CDR2 is YYDKDF (reference sequence). There are 14 residues in the CDR3. CDR3 in DNA: TGTGCCACCAGCAGAGATTTAAATAGCTACGAGCAGTACTTC. Translated, it gives CATSRDLNSYEQYF.

This clone was recorded once. V and J are TRBV6-1 and TRBJ2-2, with D hard to call. Germline lookup yields CDR1 MNHNS and CDR2 SASEGT. The length of the CDR3 is 13 residues. The ends were cut back, 6 bases at V and 7 bases at J, with 12 bases in the middle. The CDR3 is CASRTNLNGELFF. The CDR3 DNA reads as TGTGCCAGCAGGACAAACCTTAACGGGGAGCTGTTTTTT.

The V call is TRBV13, the J call TRBJ1-3, with D possibly TRBD1 on 6 matching bases. Germline CDR1 is PRHDT and CDR2 is FYEKMQ (reference sequence). The V end was cut by 2 bases, the J end by 0 bases, with 17 bases between. CDR3 length: 18 amino acids. The CDR3 DNA reads TGTGCCAGCAGCTTAATCACAGGGACGACCAGCTCTGGAAACACCATATATTTT. Translating gives CASSLITGTTSSGNTIYF.

This clone was found a few times. The rearrangement uses TRBV2 and TRBJ2-3; 8 nucleotides align to TRBD1. J gave up 1 base and V 5 bases, and 8 bases lay outside the gene matches. The CDR3 sequence is 16 residues long. The germline CDR1 and CDR2 sequences are SNHLY and FYNNEI. The CDR3 DNA reads TGTGCCAGCAGTCCACAGGGGGAGATCGGCACAGATACGCAGTATTTT. Translated: CASSPQGEIGTDTQYF. Variable domain in full (rest from reference TRBV2 and TRBJ2-3): EPEVTQTPSHQVTQMGQEVILRCVPISNHLYFYWYRQILGQKVEFLVSFYNNEISEKSEIFDDQFSVERPDGSNFTLKIRSTKLEDSAMYFCASSPQGEIGTDTQYFGPGTRLTVL.

The rearrangement links TRBV5-1 to TRBJ1-1; D ambiguous. Trimming cost V 0 bases and J 5 bases, with 11 bases left between them. The CDR3 has 14 residues. Germline V lookup: CDR1 SGHRS, CDR2 YFSETQ. As DNA, the CDR3 is TGCGCCAGCAGCTTGGTAAAGGGAGGTACTGAAGCTTTCTTT. Its protein product is CASSLVKGGTEAFF.

This clone occurred many times. The chain is built from TRBV11-2 and TRBJ2-7; D uncertain. Germline loops: CDR1 SGHAT, CDR2 FQNNGV. The CDR3 runs to 13 residues. V was cut by 0 bases and J by 0 bases, with 3 bases left in between. The CDR3 nucleotides are TGTGCCAGCAGCTTAGACAGCTCCTACGAGCAGTACTTC. Protein product: CASSLDSSYEQYF.

The chain uses TRBV29-1 and TRBJ2-1; 7 positions match TRBD2. Germline V gives CDR1 SQVTM, CDR2 ANQGSEA. Trimming took 2 bases from V and 7 from J; bases not matched to a gene: 5. The CDR3 is made up of 13 amino acids. CDR3 in amino acids: CSVESSGRNEQFF. The CDR3 DNA reads TGCAGCGTTGAATCCTCCGGGAGGAATGAGCAGTTCTTC.

About this clone itself: Other DNA sequences within the sample encode an identical CDR3. The chain recombines TRBV29-1 with TRBJ1-1; no definite D call. Trimming stripped 4 bases from V and 1 base from J, with 7 bases between. The germline CDR1 and CDR2 sequences are SQVTM and ANQGSEA. This CDR3 is built from 12 residues. For the CDR3, the DNA is TGCAGCGTTGCCCGAGGGAACACTGAAGCTTTCTTT. Translated, it gives CSVARGNTEAFF.

The CDR3 bases are TGTGCCAGCAGACTAGCGGGTCACAATGAGCAGTTCTTC. This encodes CASRLAGHNEQFF. The chain uses TRBV2 and TRBJ2-1; 9 nucleotides agree with TRBD2. The V gene end was trimmed by 6 bases and the J gene end by 5 bases; junction bases not matched to a gene: 2. CDR3 length equals 13 residues. Germline loops: CDR1 SNHLY, CDR2 FYNNEI.

The chain employs TRBV29-1 and TRBJ2-5; possible D gene TRBD2, 5 bases. There are 15 residues in the CDR3. Germline assignment: CDR1 SQVTM and CDR2 ANQGSEA. Deletions cut 5 bases from V and 2 bases from J, with 18 bases between. The CDR3 region has the DNA TGCAGCGTTAGGCGGGCGGGCCAAGCTCAAGAGACCCAGTACTTC. This encodes CSVRRAGQAQETQYF. The full variable domain, rest sourced from reference TRBV29-1 and TRBJ2-5, is SAVISQKPSRDICQRGTSLTIQCQVDSQVTMMFWYRQQPGQSLTLIATANQGSEATYESGFVIDKFPISRPNLTFSTLTVSNMSPEDSSIYLCSVRRAGQAQETQYFGPGTRLLVL.

The chain links TRBV5-1 to TRBJ2-5, with 10 bases aligning to TRBD2. The trim removed 2 bases at V and 1 base at J, leaving 5 bases unmatched. CDR3 length: 16 amino acids. Germline CDR1 SGHRS, CDR2 YFSETQ. This CDR3 reads CASSFIAGGSQETQYF. Written as DNA, the CDR3 is TGCGCCAGCAGCTTTATAGCGGGGGGCTCCCAAGAGACCCAGTACTTC.

The V gene is TRBV4-3, the J gene TRBJ2-7; unclear D gene. Trimming pared 1 base from V and 4 bases from J, leaving 8 bases between. This CDR3 contains 13 residues. The germline V gene has CDR1 LGHNA and CDR2 YSLEER. The CDR3 nucleotides are TGCGCCAGCAGCCAAGCCCTAGAATACGAGCAGTACTTC. Residues: CASSQALEYEQYF.

As regards this clone: A read error is likely, as this CDR3 ends without the conserved phenylalanine or tryptophan. This chain connects TRBV6-1 to TRBJ1-5; no firm D call. Germline V gives CDR1 MNHNS, CDR2 SASEGT. The CDR3 spans 14 residues. V was shortened by 9 bases and J by 3 bases, with 15 bases between the two germline ends. CDR3 amino acids: CASDRLGANQPQHV. For the CDR3, the DNA is TGTGCCAGTGACCGCCTAGGAGCCAATCAGCCCCAGCATGTT.

The chain recombines TRBV27 with TRBJ1-4, with 9 bases matching TRBD1. From germline, CDR1 is MNHEY and CDR2 SMNVEV (reference sequence). Unmatched junction bases numbered 9, after V lost 6 bases and J lost 7 bases. This CDR3 contains 15 residues. The CDR3 nucleotides are TGTGCCAGCAGACGGACAACAGGGGGCTTTGAAAAACTGTTTTTT. Translating it yields CASRRTTGGFEKLFF. Using reference TRBV27 and TRBJ1-4 for the parts outside the CDR3, the full variable domain is EAQVTQNPRYLITVTGKKLTVTCSQNMNHEYMSWYRQDPGLGLRQIYYSMNVEVTDKGDVPEGYKVSRKEKRNFPLILESPSPNQTSLYFCASRRTTGGFEKLFFGSGTQLSVL.

The V call is TRBV5-6, the J call TRBJ2-1; 13 nucleotides match TRBD2. This CDR3 has 15 residues. Trimming cost V 4 bases and J 5 bases; bases outside gene matches: 3. The germline gives CDR1 SGHDT, CDR2 YYEEEE. The CDR3 is CASSPGLAGHNEQFF. Here the CDR3 DNA reads TGTGCCAGCAGCCCGGGACTAGCGGGGCACAATGAGCAGTTCTTC.

This clone came up once. J is TRBJ1-6 and V is TRBV27, with 9 bases aligning to TRBD1. The germline gives CDR1 MNHEY, CDR2 SMNVEV (reference sequence). The CDR3 loop spans 12 amino acids. Unmatched junction bases numbered 5, after V lost 10 bases and J lost 10 bases. This CDR3 reads CATGTGPSPLHF. Here the CDR3 DNA reads TGTGCCACCGGGACAGGGCCCTCACCCCTCCACTTT.

There are a few counts of this clone. The rearrangement joins TRBV5-6 to TRBJ1-2; 11 bases align to TRBD1. Germline CDR1 reads SGHDT; CDR2 reads YYEEEE. V gave up 4 bases and J gave up 5 bases; unmatched junction bases: 4. The CDR3 loop spans 14 amino acids. CDR3 sequence (DNA): TGTGCCAGCAGCCCAGGGACAGGGGGATATGGCTACACCTTC. Translation gives CASSPGTGGYGYTF.

This rearrangement joins TRBV30 to TRBJ2-7; TRBD1 matches 8 bases. Germline CDR1 is GTSNPN and CDR2 is SVGIG (reference sequence). This CDR3 is built from 13 residues. The V segment lost 6 bases and the J segment 1 base; nucleotides outside the gene matches: 5. The CDR3 is CACRDRLSYEQYF. Written as DNA, the CDR3 is TGTGCCTGCCGGGACAGGTTATCCTACGAGCAGTACTTC.

The gene calls are TRBV4-2 and TRBJ2-2; TRBD2 matches at 10 bases. The V gene end was trimmed by 1 base and the J gene end by 3 bases; junction bases not matched to a gene: 5. The CDR3 totals 17 residues. Germline V gene sequence: CDR1 LGHNA, CDR2 YNFKEQ. The CDR3 coding sequence is TGTGCCAGCAGCCAAGCAAATCTAGCGGGAGACACCGGGGAGCTGTTTTTT. Its protein is CASSQANLAGDTGELFF.